This entry describes one TCR beta chain. The data originate from a study of blood T cell repertoires in COVID-19. Clones were read by immunoSEQ multiplex PCR, and TCRdb kept only the in-frame ones, dropping some. The sample gives roughly 200,000 clones, 85% to 90% of which show up once; about 3.1% is in the top ten. The sequence derives from a woman between 50 and 59 years old in a cohort exposed to, infected with or recovered from COVID-19 (not recorded which). The sequenced material came from PBMCs or T cells enriched from blood (not recorded which).

This CDR3 is CASSRDILKPLSPLHF. As DNA, the CDR3 is TGTGCCAGCAGTCGGGACATCCTCAAGCCTCTGTCACCCCTCCACTTT. V is TRBV6-2 or TRBV6-3 and J is TRBJ1-6; possible D gene TRBD1, 6 bases. This CDR3 comprises 16 residues. Germline assignment: CDR1 MNHEY and CDR2 SVGEGT. Deletions cut 5 bases from V and 10 bases from J, with 21 bases between.